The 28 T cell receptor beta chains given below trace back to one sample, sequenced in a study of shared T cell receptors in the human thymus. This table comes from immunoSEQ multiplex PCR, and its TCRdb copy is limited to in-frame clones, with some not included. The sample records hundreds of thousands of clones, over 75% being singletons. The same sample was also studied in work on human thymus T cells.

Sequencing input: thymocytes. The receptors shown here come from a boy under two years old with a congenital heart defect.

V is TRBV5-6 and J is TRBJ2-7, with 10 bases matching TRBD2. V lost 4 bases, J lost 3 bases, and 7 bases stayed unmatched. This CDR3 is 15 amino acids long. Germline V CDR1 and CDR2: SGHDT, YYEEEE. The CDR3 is CASSRAGTSDYEQYF. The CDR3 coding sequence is TGTGCCAGCAGCCGGGCCGGGACTAGCGACTACGAGCAGTACTTC.

The CDR3 spells CASNGTSGEETQYF. Here the CDR3 DNA reads TGTGCCAGCAATGGGACTAGCGGGGAAGAGACCCAGTACTTC. The chain carries TRBV2 and TRBJ2-5; 13 bases fit TRBD2. The CDR3 consists of 14 residues. In germline, CDR1 is SNHLY, CDR2 FYNNEI. The V segment lost 7 bases and the J segment 3 bases; nucleotides outside the gene matches: 2.

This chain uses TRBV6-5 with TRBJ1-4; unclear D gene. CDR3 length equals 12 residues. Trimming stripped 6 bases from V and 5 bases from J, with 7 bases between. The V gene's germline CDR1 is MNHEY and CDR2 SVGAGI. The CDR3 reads CASSQRNEKLFF. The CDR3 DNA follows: TGTGCCAGCAGCCAGCGGAATGAAAAACTGTTTTTT.

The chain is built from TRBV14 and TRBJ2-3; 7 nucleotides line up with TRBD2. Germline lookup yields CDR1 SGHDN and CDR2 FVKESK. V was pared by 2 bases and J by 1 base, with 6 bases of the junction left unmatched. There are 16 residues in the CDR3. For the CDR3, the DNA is TGTGCCAGCAGCCAATCCCGGGGGGTCGGCACAGATACGCAGTATTTT. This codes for CASSQSRGVGTDTQYF.

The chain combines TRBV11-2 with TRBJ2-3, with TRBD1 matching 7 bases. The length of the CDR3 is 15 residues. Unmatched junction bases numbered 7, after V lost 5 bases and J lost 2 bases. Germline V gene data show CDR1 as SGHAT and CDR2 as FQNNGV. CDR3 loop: CASSPHGQVTDTQYF. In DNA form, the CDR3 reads TGTGCCAGCAGCCCCCACGGACAGGTCACAGATACGCAGTATTTT.

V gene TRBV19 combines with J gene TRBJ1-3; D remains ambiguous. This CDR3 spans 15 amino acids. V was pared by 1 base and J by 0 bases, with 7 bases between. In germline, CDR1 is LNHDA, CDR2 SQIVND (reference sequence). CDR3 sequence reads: CASSIAGLSGNTIYF. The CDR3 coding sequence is TGTGCCAGTAGTATAGCCGGTCTCTCTGGAAACACCATATATTTT.

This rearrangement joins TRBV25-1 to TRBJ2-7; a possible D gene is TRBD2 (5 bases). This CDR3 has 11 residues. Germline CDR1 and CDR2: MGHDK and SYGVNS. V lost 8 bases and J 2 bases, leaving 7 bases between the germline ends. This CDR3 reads CASQLAYEQYF. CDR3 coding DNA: TGTGCCAGCCAACTAGCCTACGAGCAGTACTTC.

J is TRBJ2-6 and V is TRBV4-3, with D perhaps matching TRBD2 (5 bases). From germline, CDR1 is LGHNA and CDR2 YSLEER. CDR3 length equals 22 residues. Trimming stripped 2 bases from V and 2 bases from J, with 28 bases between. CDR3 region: CASSQKCGSGTLLGAGANVLTF. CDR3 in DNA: TGCGCCAGCAGCCAAAAGTGTGGCTCGGGAACCCTCTTAGGAGCTGGGGCCAACGTCCTGACTTTC.

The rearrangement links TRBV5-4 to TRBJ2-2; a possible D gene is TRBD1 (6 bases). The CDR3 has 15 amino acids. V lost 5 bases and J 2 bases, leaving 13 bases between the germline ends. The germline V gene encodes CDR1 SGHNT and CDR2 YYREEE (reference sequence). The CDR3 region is CASSSGESNTGELFF. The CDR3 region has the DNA TGTGCCAGCAGTTCAGGGGAGAGTAACACCGGGGAGCTGTTTTTT.

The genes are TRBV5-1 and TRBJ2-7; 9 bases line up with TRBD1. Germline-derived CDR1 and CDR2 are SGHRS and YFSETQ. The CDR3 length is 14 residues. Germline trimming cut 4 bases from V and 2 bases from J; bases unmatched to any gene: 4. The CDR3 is CASSARDRAYEQYF. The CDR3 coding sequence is TGCGCCAGCAGCGCACGGGACAGGGCCTACGAGCAGTACTTC. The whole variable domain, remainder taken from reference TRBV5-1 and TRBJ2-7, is KAGVTQTPRYLIKTRGQQVTLSCSPISGHRSVSWYQQTPGQGLQFLFEYFSETQRNKGNFPGRFSGRQFSNSRSEMNVSTLELGDSALYLCASSARDRAYEQYFGPGTRLTVT.

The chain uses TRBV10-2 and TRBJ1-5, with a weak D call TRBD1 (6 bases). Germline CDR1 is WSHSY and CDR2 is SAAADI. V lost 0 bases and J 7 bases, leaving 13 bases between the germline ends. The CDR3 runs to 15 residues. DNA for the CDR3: TGCGCCAGCAGTGAGTCGGGGACAATAACCCAGCCCCAGCATTTT. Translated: CASSESGTITQPQHF.

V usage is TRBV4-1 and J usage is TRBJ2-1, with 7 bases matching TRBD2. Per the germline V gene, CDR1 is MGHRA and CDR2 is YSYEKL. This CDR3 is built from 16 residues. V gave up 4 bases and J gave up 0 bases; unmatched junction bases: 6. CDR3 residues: CASSPLAESSYNEQFF. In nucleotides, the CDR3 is TGCGCCAGCAGCCCTCTAGCGGAGAGCTCCTACAATGAGCAGTTCTTC.

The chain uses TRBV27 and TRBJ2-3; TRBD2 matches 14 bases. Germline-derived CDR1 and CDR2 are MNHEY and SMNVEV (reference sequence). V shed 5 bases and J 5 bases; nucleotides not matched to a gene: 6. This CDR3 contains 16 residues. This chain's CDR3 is CASSHGLAGGIDTQYF. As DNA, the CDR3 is TGTGCCAGCAGTCACGGACTAGCGGGAGGTATAGATACGCAGTATTTT.

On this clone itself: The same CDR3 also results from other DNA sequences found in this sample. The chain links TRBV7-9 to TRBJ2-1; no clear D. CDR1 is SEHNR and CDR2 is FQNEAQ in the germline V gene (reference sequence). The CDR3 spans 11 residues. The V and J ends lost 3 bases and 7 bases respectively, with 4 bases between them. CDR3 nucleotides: TGTGCCAGCAGCTTTTCTAATGAGCAGTTCTTC. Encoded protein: CASSFSNEQFF.

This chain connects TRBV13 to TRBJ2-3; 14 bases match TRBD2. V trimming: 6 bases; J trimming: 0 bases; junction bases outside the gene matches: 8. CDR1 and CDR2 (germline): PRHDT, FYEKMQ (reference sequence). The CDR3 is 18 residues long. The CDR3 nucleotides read TGTGCCAGCAGAACCGGGACTAGCGGGGGCCCGAGCACAGATACGCAGTATTTT. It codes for CASRTGTSGGPSTDTQYF. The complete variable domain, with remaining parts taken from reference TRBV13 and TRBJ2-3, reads AAGVIQSPRHLIKEKRETATLKCYPIPRHDTVYWYQQGPGQDPQFLISFYEKMQSDKGSIPDRFSAQQFSDYHSELNMSSLELGDSALYFCASRTGTSGGPSTDTQYFGPGTRLTVL.

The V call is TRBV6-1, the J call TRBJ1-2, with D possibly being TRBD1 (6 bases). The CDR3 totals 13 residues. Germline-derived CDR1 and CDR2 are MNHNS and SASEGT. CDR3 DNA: TGTGCAATCCTATCCAGGGGCCTGAAACGCTACACCTTC. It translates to CAILSRGLKRYTF.

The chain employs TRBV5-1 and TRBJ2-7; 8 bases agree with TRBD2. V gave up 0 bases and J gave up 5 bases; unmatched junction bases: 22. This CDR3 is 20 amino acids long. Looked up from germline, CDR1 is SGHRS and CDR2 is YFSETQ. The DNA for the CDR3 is TGCGCCAGCAGCTTGGCCCTTAGTTGCAGATCGGGAGGGCCGGCGGACGAGCAGTACTTC. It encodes CASSLALSCRSGGPADEQYF.

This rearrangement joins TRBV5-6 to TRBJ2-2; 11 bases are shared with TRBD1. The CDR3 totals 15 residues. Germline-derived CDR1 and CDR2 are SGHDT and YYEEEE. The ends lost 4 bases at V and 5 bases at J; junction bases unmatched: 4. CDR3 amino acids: CASSQGQGGTGELFF. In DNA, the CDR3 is TGTGCCAGCAGCCAGGGACAGGGGGGGACCGGGGAGCTGTTTTTT. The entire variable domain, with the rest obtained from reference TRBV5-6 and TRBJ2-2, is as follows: DAGVTQSPTHLIKTRGQQVTLRCSPKSGHDTVSWYQQALGQGPQFIFQYYEEEERQRGNFPDRFSGHQFPNYSSELNVNALLLGDSALYLCASSQGQGGTGELFFGEGSRLTVL.

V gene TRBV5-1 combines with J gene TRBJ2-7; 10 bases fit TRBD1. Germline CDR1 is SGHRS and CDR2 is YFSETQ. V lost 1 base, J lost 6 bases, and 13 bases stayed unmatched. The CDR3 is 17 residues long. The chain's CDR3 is CASSLLNTDRGLAEQYF. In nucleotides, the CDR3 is TGCGCCAGCAGCTTGCTTAACACCGACAGGGGGCTAGCCGAGCAGTACTTC. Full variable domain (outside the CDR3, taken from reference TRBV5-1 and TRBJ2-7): KAGVTQTPRYLIKTRGQQVTLSCSPISGHRSVSWYQQTPGQGLQFLFEYFSETQRNKGNFPGRFSGRQFSNSRSEMNVSTLELGDSALYLCASSLLNTDRGLAEQYFGPGTRLTVT.

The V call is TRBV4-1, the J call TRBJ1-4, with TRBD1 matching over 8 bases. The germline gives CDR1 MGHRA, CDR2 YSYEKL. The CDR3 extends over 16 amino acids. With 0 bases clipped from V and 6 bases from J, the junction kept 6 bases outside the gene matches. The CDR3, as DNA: TGCGCCAGCAGCCAAGATGGCCAGGGGGCTGATGAAAAACTGTTTTTT. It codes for CASSQDGQGADEKLFF.

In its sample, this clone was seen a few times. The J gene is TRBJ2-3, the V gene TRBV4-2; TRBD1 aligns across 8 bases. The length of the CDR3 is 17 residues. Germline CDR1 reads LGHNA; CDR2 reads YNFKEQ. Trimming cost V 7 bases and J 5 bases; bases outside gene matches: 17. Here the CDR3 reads CASTHGWQGAELDTQYF. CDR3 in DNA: TGTGCCAGCACCCATGGGTGGCAGGGGGCAGAGTTAGATACGCAGTATTTT.

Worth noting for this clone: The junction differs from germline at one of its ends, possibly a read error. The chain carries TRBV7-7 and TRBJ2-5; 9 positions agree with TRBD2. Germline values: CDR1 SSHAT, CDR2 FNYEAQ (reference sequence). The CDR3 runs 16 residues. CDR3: CASSLFYPSGTETQYF. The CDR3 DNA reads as TGTGCTAGCAGCTTGTTTTACCCTAGCGGGACGGAGACCCAGTACTTC.

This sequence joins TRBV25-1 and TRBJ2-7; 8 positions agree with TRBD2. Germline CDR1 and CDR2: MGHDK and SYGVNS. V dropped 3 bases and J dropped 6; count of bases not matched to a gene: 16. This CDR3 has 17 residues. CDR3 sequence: CASSDPSGEREKVEQYF. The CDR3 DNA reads TGTGCCAGCAGTGATCCCTCAGGAGAGCGGGAGAAGGTCGAGCAGTACTTC.

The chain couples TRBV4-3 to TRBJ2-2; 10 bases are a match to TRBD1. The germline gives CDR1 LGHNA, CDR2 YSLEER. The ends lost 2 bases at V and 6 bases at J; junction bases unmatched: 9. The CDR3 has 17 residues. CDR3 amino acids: CASSQIVRTGGAGELFF. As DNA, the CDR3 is TGCGCCAGCAGCCAAATCGTCAGGACAGGGGGAGCCGGGGAGCTGTTTTTT.

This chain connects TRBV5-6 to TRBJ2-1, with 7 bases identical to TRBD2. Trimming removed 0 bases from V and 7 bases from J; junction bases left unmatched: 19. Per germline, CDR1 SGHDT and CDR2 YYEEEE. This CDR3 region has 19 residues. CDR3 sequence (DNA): TGTGCCAGCAGCTTGGTTGGTGGCGCAAGCGGGATATCAGGGAATGAGCAGTTCTTC. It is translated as CASSLVGGASGISGNEQFF.

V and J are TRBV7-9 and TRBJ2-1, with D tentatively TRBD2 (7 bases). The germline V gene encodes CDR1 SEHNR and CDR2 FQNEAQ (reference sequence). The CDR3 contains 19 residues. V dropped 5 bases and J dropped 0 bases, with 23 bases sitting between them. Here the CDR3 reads CASSIGIPGGHHSYNEQFF. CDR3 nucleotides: TGTGCCAGCAGCATAGGAATCCCGGGGGGCCACCACTCCTACAATGAGCAGTTCTTC.

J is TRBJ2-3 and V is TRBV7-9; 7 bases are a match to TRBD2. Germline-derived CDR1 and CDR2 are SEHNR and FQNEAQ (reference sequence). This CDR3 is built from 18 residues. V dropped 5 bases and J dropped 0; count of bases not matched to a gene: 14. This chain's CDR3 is CASSPRVTKRGSTDTQYF. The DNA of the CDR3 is TGTGCCAGCAGCCCGAGGGTCACAAAGCGGGGCAGCACAGATACGCAGTATTTT.

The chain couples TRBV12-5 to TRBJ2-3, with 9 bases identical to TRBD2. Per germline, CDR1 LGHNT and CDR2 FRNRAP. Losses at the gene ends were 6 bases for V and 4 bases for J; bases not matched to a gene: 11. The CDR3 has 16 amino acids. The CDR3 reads CASGFPPAGGPDTQYF. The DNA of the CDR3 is TGTGCTAGTGGGTTCCCACCGGCGGGAGGGCCAGATACGCAGTATTTT.